This is a list of T cell receptor beta chains from one sample in a study of CD8 T cells in ankylosing spondylitis. In TCRdb, the 5' RACE reads were re-called with MiXCR into one record per CDR3 protein. The profile shows approximately 540,000 distinct CDR3 sequences, about an eighth of them singletons. Source material: blood, either unsorted or a sorted T cell fraction (not recorded which). The receptors here all came from a male donor with ankylosing spondylitis. CDR3s include the opening cysteine and the closing phenylalanine or tryptophan. The D gene is left open where the match is weak. Clone size appears in some rows only: once, few, many, or a class for an expanded clone.

TRBJ1-2 . TRBV27 few TGTGCCAGCAGTCCCACAGGGCACAACTATGGCTACACCTTC CASSPTGHNYGYTF
TRBJ2-7 . TRBV12-3/TRBV12-4 many TGTGCCAGCAGTTCCGACCGGCCCCCATACGAGCAGTACTTC CASSSDRPPYEQYF
TRBJ1-5 . TRBV20-1 few TGCAGTGCTATCCTCCGGGACGGAAATCAGCCCCAGCATTTT CSAILRDGNQPQHF
TRBJ1-1 . TRBV29-1 many TGCAGCGTGGGAGGAGGGTGGGGGATGAACACTGAAGCTTTCTTT CSVGGGWGMNTEAFF
TRBJ2-1 . TRBV20-1 once TGCAGTGCTTCCCCAGGGCTAAAGGGGCATGAGCAGTTCTTC CSASPGLKGHEQFF
TRBJ1-2 . TRBV5-1 many TGCGCCAGCAGCTTGGAGGCAACGCCTACCAAAGGCTACACCTTC CASSLEATPTKGYTF
TRBJ2-7 TRBD2 TRBV15 many TGTGCCACCAGCAGGGCTGGACTAGCGGGAGGCTACGAGCAGTACTTC CATSRAGLAGGYEQYF
TRBJ1-2 . TRBV5-4 few TGTGCCAGCAGCTCTAACGTCCTTCTTGGCTACACCTTC CASSSNVLLGYTF
TRBJ2-5 . TRBV20-1 few TGCAGTGCTAGAGATCTGACCGGGTCCCAAGAGACCCAGTACTTC CSARDLTGSQETQYF
TRBJ1-2 . TRBV11-2 few TGTGCCAGCAGCTCAAGTACAGGGAATGGCTACACCTTC CASSSSTGNGYTF
TRBJ2-2 TRBD1 TRBV25-1 few TGTGCCAGCGGGGGGGGACAGGGCTGCACCGGGGAGCTGTTTTTT CASGGGQGCTGELFF
TRBJ1-2 TRBD1 TRBV5-5 many TGTGCCAGCAGCTCCACAGGGGAATATGGTGGCTACACCTTC CASSSTGEYGGYTF
TRBJ1-2 . TRBV10-3 . TGTGCCATCAGTGCTTATGGAAAACAGGGCTACACCTTC CAISAYGKQGYTF
TRBJ2-3 . TRBV7-2 many TGTGCCAGCAGCACCGGGGGTGACACAGATACGCAGTATTTT CASSTGGDTDTQYF
TRBJ1-1 . TRBV5-1 . TGCGCCAGCAGCTCGGTCACGGACGCTGAAGCTTTCTTT CASSSVTDAEAFF
TRBJ1-2 TRBD1 TRBV3-1 . TGTGCCAGCAGCCCTACTTGGGACAGGGAGATCTATGGCTACACCTTC CASSPTWDREIYGYTF
TRBJ2-7 TRBD1 TRBV30 few TGTGCCTGGAGCCGGACAGGACTCTACGAGCAGTACTTC CAWSRTGLYEQYF
TRBJ1-1 TRBD1 TRBV29-1 . TGCAGCGTTCACTTCCCGACAGGGAAGTATAACACTGAAGCTTTCTTT CSVHFPTGKYNTEAFF
TRBJ1-2 . TRBV5-1 . TGCGCCAGCAGCTTGGCCCCTCAGGGCGGCTACACCTTC CASSLAPQGGYTF
TRBJ1-3 TRBD1 TRBV3-1 . TGTGCCAGCAGTCTACTCGGGACAGGGACTGGAAACACCATATATTTT CASSLLGTGTGNTIYF
TRBJ2-3 . TRBV5-1 many TGCGCCAGCAGCTACTCGGGGACCCCGGATACGCAGTATTTT CASSYSGTPDTQYF
TRBJ2-2 . TRBV4-2 . TGTGCCAGCAGCCAAGAAATATATGTCGAGAACACCGGGGAGCTGTTTTTT CASSQEIYVENTGELFF
TRBJ2-7 TRBD2 TRBV3-1 few TGTGCCAGCAGCCTAGCGGGAGGGCCGGACGAGCAGTACTTC CASSLAGGPDEQYF
TRBJ2-2 . TRBV7-9 . TGTGCCAGCAGCTTATTGGAGAACACCGGGGAGCTGTTTTTT CASSLLENTGELFF
TRBJ1-1 . TRBV30 . TGTGCCTGGACCCCTGGGCGGACCAGGGAAGCTTTCTTT CAWTPGRTREAFF
TRBJ2-3 TRBD2 TRBV6-2/TRBV6-3 . TGTGCCAGCAAACTAGCGGTTGTTAGCACAGATACGCAGTATTTT CASKLAVVSTDTQYF
TRBJ2-5 . TRBV24-1 . TGTGCCACCAGTGATTCGGGCAGGGGCACAGAGACCCAGTACTTC CATSDSGRGTETQYF
TRBJ2-5 TRBD2 TRBV6-1 few TGTGCCAGCAGGCTCATAGCGGGAGGAGAGACCCAGTACTTC CASRLIAGGETQYF
TRBJ2-5 . TRBV7-8 . TGTGCCAGCAGCCCTGGGACTTCCAAAGAGACCCAGTACTTC CASSPGTSKETQYF
TRBJ2-7 . TRBV29-1 few TGCAGCGTTGAAGTGCCTCGAGACGAGCAGTACTTC CSVEVPRDEQYF
TRBJ2-2 . TRBV2 . TGTGCCAGCAGTGCTTATTTGGGGGAGGGGGAGCTGTTTTTT CASSAYLGEGELFF
TRBJ1-5 . TRBV3-1 few TGTGCCAGCAGCCAGGCCCTGATGGGCAATCAGCCCCAGCATTTT CASSQALMGNQPQHF
TRBJ2-1 TRBD2 TRBV5-1 many TGCGCCAGCAGCACAGAGGGGACTAGCGGCTACAATGAGCAGTTCTTC CASSTEGTSGYNEQFF
TRBJ2-5 . TRBV2 . TGTGCCAGCGGTGGGGATGGAGAGACCCAGTACTTC CASGGDGETQYF
TRBJ2-3 TRBD1 TRBV29-1 few TGCAGCGCTGGCTGGAGGGACAGGGGGTACGATACGCAGTATTTT CSAGWRDRGYDTQYF
TRBJ2-3 TRBD2 TRBV11-3 . TGTGCCAGCAGCTTAAGCGGGAGGTTAGATACGCAGTATTTT CASSLSGRLDTQYF
TRBJ2-5 . TRBV3-1 many TGTGCCAGCAGCCAAAGCCGGACCCAGTACTTC CASSQSRTQYF
TRBJ2-1 . TRBV5-1 . TGCGCCAGTGAACCCGGGACGTCGGGGAATGAGCAGTTCTTC CASEPGTSGNEQFF
TRBJ1-1 . TRBV11-1 many TGTGCCAGCAGGGGAGAAGGTCCGGCCGGCGATGTGAACACTGAAGCTTTCTTT CASRGEGPAGDVNTEAFF
TRBJ2-2 TRBD1 TRBV5-1 few TGCGCCAGCACGCCCCCCGGGACAGGGGTCACCGGGGAGCTGTTTTTT CASTPPGTGVTGELFF
TRBJ2-2 TRBD2 TRBV29-1 many TGCAGCGTTGAGGTTTACGGCGGGAGGGCCGGCGGGGAGCTGTTTTTT CSVEVYGGRAGGELFF
TRBJ1-5 . TRBV20-1 few TGCAGTGCCACCTTCATGAATCAGCCCCAGCATTTT CSATFMNQPQHF
TRBJ2-1 . TRBV20-1 few TGCAGTGCAACCGGGACCTGGAACAATGAGCAGTTCTTC CSATGTWNNEQFF
TRBJ2-5 . TRBV28 . TGTGCCAGTTCACAGGGTATTTGGGAGACCCAGTACTTC CASSQGIWETQYF
TRBJ2-3 . TRBV4-2 once TGTGCCAGCAGCCAAGAGAATAGGGGGGCAGATACGCAGTATTTT CASSQENRGADTQYF
TRBJ2-3 TRBD2 TRBV7-2 . TGTGCCAGCAGCTTAGCACTAGCGGGAGGTACTAGCACAGATACGCAGTATTTT CASSLALAGGTSTDTQYF
TRBJ2-4 . TRBV12-3/TRBV12-4 . TGTGCCAGCAGCGGTCGGGGTGGCAAAAACATTCAGTACTTC CASSGRGGKNIQYF
TRBJ2-2 . TRBV30 . TGTGCCTGGAGTGAACTAGTCAGCACCGGGGAGCTGTTTTTT CAWSELVSTGELFF
TRBJ2-1 TRBD1 TRBV5-6 few TGTGCCAGCAGCTTGGTGGACAGGGGAAATGAGCAGTTCTTC CASSLVDRGNEQFF
TRBJ1-1 . TRBV5-1 many TGCGCCAGCAGCGCCCAGGTGGGCCGCGGCGCTGAAGCTTTCTTT CASSAQVGRGAEAFF
TRBJ2-7 . TRBV3-1 few TGTGCCAGCAGCCAAACCAGGGGGGTCTACGAGCAGTACTTC CASSQTRGVYEQYF
TRBJ2-5 TRBD1 TRBV5-1 many TGCGCCAGCAGCTTGGCTGGGACAGATCAAGAGACCCAGTACTTC CASSLAGTDQETQYF
TRBJ2-1 . TRBV24-1 . TGTGCCACCAGTGATTCTCACCCCTACAATGAGCAGTTCTTC CATSDSHPYNEQFF
TRBJ2-2 TRBD2 TRBV15 few TGTGCCACCAGCAGAGATCCAGCGGGAGTCCCCGTTAACACCGGGGAGCTGTTTTTT CATSRDPAGVPVNTGELFF
TRBJ2-7 TRBD1 TRBV12-3/TRBV12-4 many TGTGCCAGCAGTTTCGGGACAGGCGACTACGAGCAGTACTTC CASSFGTGDYEQYF
TRBJ1-2 TRBD1 TRBV7-9 many TGTGCCAGCAGCCCCGAATGGCAGGGGGGACGGTATGGCTACACCTTC CASSPEWQGGRYGYTF
TRBJ1-4 TRBD1 TRBV20-1 few TGCAGTGCTAGACCCACAGGGGTGAATGAAAAACTGTTTTTT CSARPTGVNEKLFF
TRBJ2-7 . TRBV7-2 . TGTGCCAGCAGCTTACGACGGGACCCCTACGAGCAGTACTTC CASSLRRDPYEQYF
TRBJ2-1 TRBD2 TRBV7-2 . TGTGCCAGCAGCTCGTTAGCGGGAGTAAGCAATGAGCAGTTCTTC CASSSLAGVSNEQFF